A selection of T cell receptor beta chains follows, all from one sample in a study of technical replicates of blood from several donors. Only in-frame clones appear in the TCRdb table, and some are missing; sequencing was by immunoSEQ multiplex PCR. The sample lists some 66,000 clones; over 75% were seen once. The sequenced sample was PBMCs. Receptors were obtained from a human donor in good health. Some clones in this sample may be carry-over from other donors' samples. Each CDR3 is given with its conserved first and last residue. D genes are given only for firm matches. The listing skips clone size in some rows; elsewhere it reads once, few, many or a size class.

TRBJ2-7	TRBV6-5	.	TRBD2	TGTGCCAGCAGCGGACTAGCGGGAGCCTCCTACGAGCAGTACTTC	CASSGLAGASYEQYF
TRBJ1-2	TRBV29-1	few	.	TGCAGCGCTGGGTTTGGACAGCACTATGGCTACACCTTC	CSAGFGQHYGYTF
TRBJ2-3	TRBV2	.	TRBD2	TGTGCCAGCGCCGAAGAGGTCCTACTAGCGGGATTTGCGCAGTATTTT	CASAEEVLLAGFAQYF
TRBJ2-7	TRBV7-2	.	TRBD2	TGTGCCAGCAGCTTTTGGGCGGGAGCGTCCTACGAGCAGTACTTC	CASSFWAGASYEQYF
TRBJ2-2	TRBV4-2	.	TRBD2	TGTGCCAGCAGCCACCTAGCGGGAGGTTGGGCCGGGGAGCTGTTTTTT	CASSHLAGGWAGELFF
TRBJ2-2	TRBV9	.	.	TGTGCCAGCAGCGTAGAGGGGCGAGGCACCGGGGAGCTGTTTTTT	CASSVEGRGTGELFF
TRBJ2-2	TRBV7-3	few	.	TGTGCCAGCAGCTTAAACAGGGTCGCCGGGGAGCTGTTTTTT	CASSLNRVAGELFF
TRBJ1-1	TRBV5-1	.	TRBD1	TGCGCCAGCAGCCTCGGGACAGGGGGTTCGGGCACTGAAGCTTTCTTT	CASSLGTGGSGTEAFF
TRBJ2-7	TRBV7-7	.	.	TGTGCCAGCAGCTTAGCAACAGGCTCCTACGAGCAGTACTTC	CASSLATGSYEQYF
TRBJ1-5	TRBV19	.	TRBD1	TGTGCCAGTAGTCAACAGGGGGCGCCTGGCAATCAGCCCCAGCATTTT	CASSQQGAPGNQPQHF
TRBJ1-6	TRBV11-2	.	.	TGTGCCAGCAGCTTATTGCAGTATAATTCACCCCTCCACTTT	CASSLLQYNSPLHF
TRBJ1-1	TRBV27	.	.	TGTGCCAGCAGTTTGGGCTTTTCCCCGATGAACACTGAAGCTTTCTTT	CASSLGFSPMNTEAFF
TRBJ2-2	TRBV4-1	.	TRBD1	TGCGCCAGCAGCCATTCCGGGACAGGGAACACCGGGGAGCTGTTTTTT	CASSHSGTGNTGELFF
TRBJ1-1	TRBV18	.	.	TGTGCCAGCTCACGGTCCCCTAGCACTGAAGCTTTCTTT	CASSRSPSTEAFF
TRBJ2-1	TRBV5-1	.	TRBD2	TGCGCCAGCAGGAACTCGGAGCGGGGGGGCATAGATGAGCAGTTCTTC	CASRNSERGGIDEQFF
TRBJ2-5	TRBV11-2	.	.	TGTGCCAGCAGCTTAGCCGCGGTCCAAGAGACCCAGTACTTC	CASSLAAVQETQYF
TRBJ2-7	TRBV2	.	TRBD1	TGTGCCAGCACCCTTACAGGGGCCGCCTACGAGCAGTACTTC	CASTLTGAAYEQYF
TRBJ1-6	TRBV4-3	once	.	TGCGCCAGCAGCCAAGAGGCACGCACGGAGTCACCCCTCCACTTT	CASSQEARTESPLHF
TRBJ2-5	TRBV19	.	TRBD2	TGTGCCAGTAGTACTTCCCCCCGCGGGGGGTTAGAGACCCAGTACTTC	CASSTSPRGGLETQYF
TRBJ2-7	TRBV5-1	.	TRBD2	TGCGCCAGCAGCCAGACTAGCGGGGGGACCTACGAGCAGTACTTC	CASSQTSGGTYEQYF
TRBJ2-3	TRBV13	.	TRBD1	TGTGCCAGCAGCTTAGGGGGACAGCTCACCGGGGATACGCAGTATTTT	CASSLGGQLTGDTQYF
TRBJ2-2	TRBV19	.	.	TGTGCCAGTAACTATGGCTACACCGGGGAGCTGTTTTTT	CASNYGYTGELFF
TRBJ1-2	TRBV20-1	.	.	TGCAGTGCAACAGGGAGTGGTGGCTACACCTTC	CSATGSGGYTF
TRBJ2-1	TRBV12-5	.	TRBD1	TGTGCTAGTGGTTTCGGACAGGGGGCCTACAATGAGCAGTTCTTC	CASGFGQGAYNEQFF
TRBJ1-2	TRBV6-4	.	.	TGTGCCAGCAGTGACTCGGGCACAGCTAACTATGGCTACACCTTC	CASSDSGTANYGYTF
TRBJ1-5	TRBV18	.	.	TGTGCCAGCTCACCTCGGAGGGACAATCAGCCCCAGCATTTT	CASSPRRDNQPQHF
TRBJ2-2	TRBV9	.	.	TGTGCCAGCAGCAACCAGGGACTCGGGGAGCTGTTTTTT	CASSNQGLGELFF
TRBJ1-1	TRBV29-1	.	TRBD1	TGCAGCGTTGGACAGGGGGCGAACACTGAAGCTTTCTTT	CSVGQGANTEAFF
TRBJ2-1	TRBV4-3	.	.	TGCGCCAGCAGCCAAGAATGGACTCCGTACAATGAGCGGTTCTTC	CASSQEWTPYNERFF
TRBJ1-2	TRBV6-1	.	.	TGTGCCAGCAGTCGGACAGAAAGTGGCTACACCTTC	CASSRTESGYTF
TRBJ1-2	TRBV12-5	.	.	TGTGCTAGTGGTTTGGTAGCCGGGGTGCACTATGGCTACACCTTC	CASGLVAGVHYGYTF
TRBJ1-2	TRBV25-1	.	.	TGTGCCAGCAGTGAAAGGGTAGGGGGTAACTATGGCTACACCTTC	CASSERVGGNYGYTF
TRBJ1-1	TRBV29-1	many	.	TGCAGCGCCGGAGGCCTGGGGGCTTTCTTT	CSAGGLGAFF
TRBJ2-2	TRBV12-5	.	TRBD1	TGTGCTAGTGGCCGACCGACAGGGGCGAACACCGGGGAGCTGTTTTTT	CASGRPTGANTGELFF
TRBJ2-2	TRBV2	.	TRBD2	TGTGCCAGCTGTTCGACTAGCGGAAACACCGGGGAGCTGTTTTTT	CASCSTSGNTGELFF
TRBJ2-5	TRBV6-5	.	.	TGTGCCAGCAGTTACTCAGGGGGCGCGGGGGAGACCCAGTACTTC	CASSYSGGAGETQYF
TRBJ2-7	TRBV7-3	once	.	TGTGCCAGCACCGAACCCTCCGGCGGCTATCCGACCTACGAGCAGTACTTC	CASTEPSGGYPTYEQYF
TRBJ1-1	TRBV2	.	TRBD1	TGTGCCAGCAGTTTGACGACAGGGCGGAACACTGAAGCTTTCTTT	CASSLTTGRNTEAFF
TRBJ1-2	TRBV4-1	.	.	TGCGCCAGCAGCCGACGGAGTACTGAAAACTATGGCTACACCTTC	CASSRRSTENYGYTF
TRBJ2-7	TRBV6-6	once	TRBD1	TGTGCCAGCAGGCCCGGGACAGGGTCCTACGAGCAGTACTTC	CASRPGTGSYEQYF
TRBJ2-3	TRBV5-8	.	TRBD2	TGTGCCAGCAGCCGGAATATAGCGGGGGGTGCGCAGTATTTT	CASSRNIAGGAQYF
TRBJ1-6	TRBV9	.	.	TGTGCCAGCAGCGTAGGGACATTCTATAATTCACCCCTCCACTTT	CASSVGTFYNSPLHF
TRBJ2-3	TRBV27	.	.	TGTGCCACATCAACGGGGGGCCTCACAGATACGCAGTATTTT	CATSTGGLTDTQYF
TRBJ2-7	TRBV9	.	TRBD2	TGTGCCAGCAGCGTAGAGCTAGCGGGAGAGTTAGGGGGGGCCTACGAGCAGTACTTC	CASSVELAGELGGAYEQYF